This entry concerns a single T cell receptor (beta chain). Antigen specificity is unknown. The record originates from a study of blood T cells in healthy people across ages. Points from the study as a whole: Among T cells, TCR beta diversity per million cells dropped roughly linearly as age rose.

Samples had at least 6.5 million PBMCs isolated from them. CDR1 is MNHNS and CDR2 is SASEGT in the germline V gene. V dropped 6 bases and J dropped 0 bases, with 21 bases sitting between them. The CDR3 extends over 18 amino acids. Combining a sample-barcoded 5' primer with a J-beta primer mix, a second PCR ran for 7 to 11 cycles. TCRdb analysed the 5' RACE reads with MiXCR anew, one entry per CDR3 protein. The sample includes about 1.1 million distinct CDR3 sequences, more than 30% of them seen just once. The material sequenced was blood. The chain recombines TRBV6-1 with TRBJ1-3, with D unresolved. This sequence originates from a young man in good health. The CDR3 nucleotides read TGTGCCAGCAGCGAAAAAGCTCTAAGACACGGCTCTGGAAACACCATATATTTT. Its protein is CASSEKALRHGSGNTIYF.